Listed here are 13 T cell receptor beta chains from one sample, sequenced in a study of T cells in Graves' hyperthyroidism and ophthalmopathy (dated by TCRdb to between 2017 and 2020). The library was produced with multiplex PCR. Sequenced using an Illumina HiSeq 2000. Amplification of TCR beta CDR3 regions was carried out from RNA transcripts. A first-round RT-PCR of the TCR CDR3 used the HTBI primer set with the Qiagen OneStep RT-PCR kit. TCRdb reworked the public reads: Q25 trimming with fastp, MiXCR clone assembly, productive beta chains retained. Rows merge per CDR3 protein into single entries with the most common DNA and genes. The sample table contains just over 550,000 distinct CDR3 sequences; only one count was recorded for roughly 50% of them. Clones ranked in the top ten supply 8.2% of the sample. Material: peripheral blood or thyroid tissue (not recorded which). The receptors originated from a woman aged 18-35 years with Graves' hyperthyroidism. Donor details come from another sample of the same person, matched by shared clones.

Worth noting for this clonotype: Given a much more abundant clone one base away, this may be a read error. The chain has TRBV2 and TRBJ1-3; perhaps TRBD1 as D (6 bases). V was pared by 7 bases and J by 6 bases, with 13 bases between. This CDR3 has 13 amino acids. The germline gives CDR1 SNHLY, CDR2 FYNNEI. The CDR3 nucleotides are TGTGCCAGCAAAACAGGGACTGAAAACACCATATATTTT. It codes for CASKTGTENTIYF. Combining the CDR3 with reference TRBV2 and TRBJ1-3 gives the whole variable domain EPEVTQTPSHQVTQMGQEVILRCVPISNHLYFYWYRQILGQKVEFLVSFYNNEISEKSEIFDDQFSVERPDGSNFTLKIRSTKLEDSAMYFCASKTGTENTIYFGEGSWLTVV.

This clonotype occurred a few times. V and J are TRBV5-1 and TRBJ1-1, with unresolved D. This CDR3 region has 12 residues. Trimming took 0 bases from V and 7 from J, leaving 7 bases between them. Germline lookup yields CDR1 SGHRS and CDR2 YFSETQ. Here the CDR3 DNA reads TGCGCCAGCAGCTTGGCCCCGGGTGAAGCTTTCTTT. Its protein is CASSLAPGEAFF.

The V and J genes are TRBV12-3 or TRBV12-4 and TRBJ1-4; D remains ambiguous. With 6 bases removed from V and 7 bases from J, the gap between germline ends came to 15 bases. There are 14 residues in the CDR3. In DNA form, the CDR3 reads TGTGCCAGCAGCTTATTAGTGAGCGTTGAAAAACTGTTTTTT. It encodes CASSLLVSVEKLFF.

There are a few counts of this clonotype. This chain links TRBV19 with TRBJ1-5; D is unclear. Germline V gene lookup returns CDR1 LNHDA and CDR2 SQIVND (reference sequence). V was clipped by 2 bases and J by 2 bases, with 7 bases between them. The CDR3 has 14 residues. The CDR3 DNA sequence: TGTGCCAGTAGTATATACAGTCGCAATCAGCCCCAGCATTTT. It specifies CASSIYSRNQPQHF.

In its sample, this clonotype was seen many times. The rearrangement uses TRBV7-8 and TRBJ2-7; D possibly corresponds to TRBD1 (5 bases). Per germline, CDR1 SGHVS and CDR2 FQNEAQ. The V gene lost 1 base and the J gene lost 3 bases, with 7 bases spanning the gap. This CDR3 is built from 13 residues. The CDR3, as DNA: TGTGCCAGCAGCTTAGGGACATACTACGAGCAGTACTTC. Its translation is CASSLGTYYEQYF.

The J gene is TRBJ2-5, the V gene TRBV28; D unresolved. V lost 2 bases and J 2 bases, leaving 6 bases between the germline ends. Germline lookup yields CDR1 MDHEN and CDR2 SYDVKM. The CDR3 is made up of 13 amino acids. CDR3 protein: CASSLRHQETQYF. Written as DNA, the CDR3 is TGTGCCAGCAGTTTACGTCATCAAGAGACCCAGTACTTC.

This chain joins TRBV29-1 and TRBJ2-5; 14 bases line up with TRBD2. The better agreement between TRBJ2-7 and the DNA end casts doubt on the J call. Looked up from germline, CDR1 is SQVTM and CDR2 is ANQGSEA. This CDR3 contains 14 residues. CDR3 in DNA: TGCAGCGTTCAGGGGACTAGCGGGAGAGGCGAGCAGTACTTC. This gives the protein CSVQGTSGRGEQYF.

A few counts support this clonotype. The V call is TRBV12-3 or TRBV12-4, the J call TRBJ2-2; no clear D gene. The length of the CDR3 is 12 residues. V lost 4 bases and J lost 6, with 6 bases in between. CDR3 nucleotide sequence: TGTGCCAGCAGTTCCCAGTCCGGGGAGCTGTTTTTT. It codes for CASSSQSGELFF.

This clonotype was detected a few times. CDR3 protein: CSARSSLGSEAFF. The CDR3 DNA is TGCAGTGCTAGATCTTCGTTGGGATCCGAAGCTTTCTTT. The gene calls are TRBV20-1 and TRBJ1-1, with D uncertain. The ends were cut back, 2 bases at V and 8 bases at J, with 15 bases in the middle. Germline V gene data show CDR1 as DFQATT and CDR2 as SNEGSKA (reference sequence). CDR3 size: 13 residues.

The rearrangement links TRBV25-1 to TRBJ2-5, with TRBD2 identical over 9 bases. After removal of 5 bases from V and 2 bases from J, the junction contained 3 bases not matched to a gene. CDR3 size: 14 residues. CDR1 and CDR2 (germline): MGHDK, SYGVNS. CDR3 in amino acids: CASSRLAVQETQYF. For the CDR3, the DNA is TGTGCCAGCAGTCGACTAGCGGTGCAAGAGACCCAGTACTTC.

This clonotype turned up a few times. The CDR3 loop reads CASSPRGSNEKLFF. The CDR3 nucleotides are TGTGCCAGCAGCCCACGGGGTTCTAATGAAAAACTGTTTTTT. The chain has TRBV9 and TRBJ1-4; D unresolved. The V end lost 4 bases, the J end lost 3 bases, and 10 bases lay between the germline ends. The germline CDR1 and CDR2 sequences are SGDLS and YYNGEE. The CDR3 runs to 14 residues. The complete variable domain, with remaining parts taken from reference TRBV9 and TRBJ1-4, reads DSGVTQTPKHLITATGQRVTLRCSPRSGDLSVYWYQQSLDQGLQFLIQYYNGEERAKGNILERFSAQQFPDLHSELNLSSLELGDSALYFCASSPRGSNEKLFFGSGTQLSVL.

This clonotype was seen only a few times. The chain employs TRBV2 and TRBJ1-2; 8 bases fit TRBD1. The V gene's germline CDR1 is SNHLY and CDR2 FYNNEI. The CDR3 contains 14 residues. V shed 6 bases and J 4 bases; nucleotides not matched to a gene: 7. The CDR3 bases are TGTGCCAGCAGAGTAACAGGGGGGATCTATGGCTACACCTTC. As protein: CASRVTGGIYGYTF.

This clonotype has ten or more counts. The chain recombines TRBV7-6 with TRBJ2-7; D not certain. The germline gives CDR1 SGHVS, CDR2 FNYEAQ. V lost 5 bases and J 2 bases, leaving 13 bases between the germline ends. The CDR3 spans 14 residues. The CDR3 DNA is TGTGCCAGCAGCCCACCACGCGAACCCTACGAGCAGTACTTC. Residues: CASSPPREPYEQYF.